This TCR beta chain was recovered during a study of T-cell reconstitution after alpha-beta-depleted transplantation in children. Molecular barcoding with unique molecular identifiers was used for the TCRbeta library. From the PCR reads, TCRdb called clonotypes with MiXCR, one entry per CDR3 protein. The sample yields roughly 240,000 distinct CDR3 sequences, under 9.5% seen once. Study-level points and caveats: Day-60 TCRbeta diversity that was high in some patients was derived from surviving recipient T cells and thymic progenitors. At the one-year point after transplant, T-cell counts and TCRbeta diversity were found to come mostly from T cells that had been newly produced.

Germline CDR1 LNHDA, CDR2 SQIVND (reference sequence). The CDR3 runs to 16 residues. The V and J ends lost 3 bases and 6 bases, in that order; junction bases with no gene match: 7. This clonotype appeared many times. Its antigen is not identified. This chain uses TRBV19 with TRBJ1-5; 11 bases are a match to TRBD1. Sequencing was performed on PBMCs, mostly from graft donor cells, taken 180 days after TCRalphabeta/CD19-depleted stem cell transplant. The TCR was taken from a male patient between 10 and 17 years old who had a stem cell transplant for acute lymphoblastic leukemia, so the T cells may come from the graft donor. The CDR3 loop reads CASSIRTGGYVQPQHF. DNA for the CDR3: TGTGCCAGTAGTATCCGGACAGGGGGCTATGTTCAGCCCCAGCATTTT.